The TCR beta chain under discussion was sequenced for a study of control samples from healthy donors and cancer patients. Generated by immunoSEQ multiplex PCR, the TCRdb table keeps only in-frame clones and is missing some. Of around 180,000 clones listed, about 91% are singletons. Germline V gene lookup returns CDR1 SGHKS and CDR2 YYEKEE (reference sequence). V lost 2 bases and J lost 10, with 13 bases in between. This CDR3 is 13 amino acids long. The rearrangement uses TRBV5-5 and TRBJ2-1; D may be TRBD2 (5 bases). Sequenced input: blood. This sequence was found in a woman aged 40-49 years in good health. The CDR3 bases are TGTGCCAGCAGCTTTTCTAGCTTCGACGAGCAGTTCTTC. This translates into CASSFSSFDEQFF.